One and the same sample provided the 31 T cell receptor beta chains below, sequenced in a study of cytomegalovirus exposure and HLA in healthy donors. The PCR had 60 Vbeta and 13 Jbeta primers. Using immunoSEQ multiplex PCR, the repertoire was profiled, and TCRdb retains in-frame clones only, with some absent. The sample consists of under 200,000 clones, over 80% of them appearing once. Sequencing input: PBMCs. These receptors originate from a girl between 10 and 17 years old in good health and CMV-seropositive.

This sequence joins TRBV4-3 and TRBJ2-2; the D gene is possibly TRBD1 (5 bases). V was cut by 0 bases and J by 6 bases, with 11 bases left in between. The CDR3 has 15 amino acids. From germline, CDR1 is LGHNA and CDR2 YSLEER. The chain's CDR3 is CASSQDLLGAGELFF. CDR3 bases: TGCGCCAGCAGCCAAGATCTCCTAGGGGCCGGGGAGCTGTTTTTT.

The chain links TRBV7-2 to TRBJ2-2; TRBD1 agrees at 7 bases. Looked up from germline, CDR1 is SGHTA and CDR2 is FQGNSA. The CDR3 is 16 amino acids. The V and J ends lost 5 bases and 5 bases, in that order; junction bases with no gene match: 11. The CDR3 sequence is CASSLRQGLLTGELFF. The DNA for the CDR3 is TGTGCCAGCAGCCTCCGACAGGGCCTTTTAACCGGGGAGCTGTTTTTT.

The rearrangement joins TRBV6-6 to TRBJ2-1, with D hard to call. This CDR3 has 15 residues. Germline CDR1 is MNHNY and CDR2 is SVGAGI (reference sequence). The V end was cut by 6 bases, the J end by 0 bases, with 12 bases between. CDR3 DNA: TGTGCCAGCAGACTCGCCGAGCTCTCCTACAATGAGCAGTTCTTC. Translation: CASRLAELSYNEQFF.

The chain links TRBV21-1 to TRBJ2-1; the table names TRBD2, a call not compared with the DNA. TRBV21-1 is labeled a pseudogene. The CDR3 covers 17 residues. The CDR3 region has the DNA TGTGCCAGCAGCAGAACTGTAGCGGGAGGACCCTACAATGAGCAGTTCTTC. Translation: CASSRTVAGGPYNEQFF.

The chain couples TRBV2 to TRBJ2-5; 7 positions match TRBD2. Germline-derived CDR1 and CDR2 are SNHLY and FYNNEI. The CDR3 consists of 16 residues. The junction had 19 bases not matched to a gene; V was cut back by 10 bases and J by 5 bases. The CDR3 DNA reads as TGTGCCAAGACTAGCTCCACCAAGCATCAAAAGGAGACCCAGTACTTC. Its protein is CAKTSSTKHQKETQYF.

The rearrangement joins TRBV5-4 to TRBJ2-7; the D gene is possibly TRBD1 (5 bases). Germline CDR1 and CDR2: SGHNT and YYREEE (reference sequence). The CDR3 covers 15 residues. V lost 2 bases and J lost 1, with 13 bases in between. The DNA of the CDR3 is TGTGCCAGCAGCTTACAACCGACAGAATCCTACGAGCAGTACTTC. It yields the protein CASSLQPTESYEQYF.

The chain joins TRBV10-2 to TRBJ1-1; maybe TRBD1 (5 bases). Germline lookup yields CDR1 WSHSY and CDR2 SAAADI. V was pared by 7 bases and J by 1 base, with 13 bases between. The CDR3 has 14 amino acids. In nucleotides, the CDR3 is TGCGCCAGCACCCGGGGGGGAGGGAACACTGAAGCTTTCTTT. This codes for CASTRGGGNTEAFF.

V is TRBV10-3 and J is TRBJ2-7; tentatively, D is TRBD1 (6 bases). The germline gives CDR1 ENHRY, CDR2 SYGVKD. Trimming shortened V by 4 bases and J by 5 bases, and 24 bases separated the two germline ends. The CDR3 extends over 17 amino acids. CDR3 amino acids: CAISVSEGETESDEQYF. The CDR3 bases are TGTGCCATCAGTGTAAGCGAGGGGGAGACAGAGTCAGACGAGCAGTACTTC.

The chain links TRBV4-3 to TRBJ1-4, with D possibly matching TRBD1 (6 bases). In germline, CDR1 is LGHNA, CDR2 YSLEER. Trimming took 4 bases from V and 14 from J, leaving 17 bases between them. The CDR3 sequence is 13 residues long. The CDR3: CASSPAGTKILFF. DNA for the CDR3: TGCGCCAGCAGCCCGGCCGGGACAAAGATCCTGTTTTTT.

V is TRBV28 and J is TRBJ1-1; 9 bases line up with TRBD1. The V gene end was trimmed by 8 bases and the J gene end by 6 bases; junction bases not matched to a gene: 10. The germline V gene encodes CDR1 MDHEN and CDR2 SYDVKM. There are 14 residues in the CDR3. The CDR3 DNA reads TGTGCCAGCGGACCCGGGACAGGGATCTCTGAAGCTTTCTTT. It is translated as CASGPGTGISEAFF.

The V call is TRBV9, the J call TRBJ2-2, with 7 bases lining up with TRBD2. This CDR3 spans 15 amino acids. Germline assignment: CDR1 SGDLS and CDR2 YYNGEE. With 0 bases clipped from V and 4 bases from J, the junction kept 3 bases outside the gene matches. The CDR3 sequence is CASSVVPSGTGELFF. The CDR3 nucleotides are TGTGCCAGCAGCGTAGTTCCTAGCGGCACCGGGGAGCTGTTTTTT.

This chain connects TRBV28 to TRBJ2-1; 11 nucleotides align to TRBD1. Germline CDR1 is MDHEN and CDR2 is SYDVKM. With V trimmed by 6 bases and J by 3 bases, 4 bases remained unmatched. CDR3 length equals 15 residues. In DNA form, the CDR3 reads TGTGCCAGCAGAGTTGGGACAGGGGGCTACAATGAGCAGTTCTTC. Protein: CASRVGTGGYNEQFF.

This chain links TRBV27 with TRBJ1-1, with unresolved D. The CDR3 is 15 residues long. The germline gives CDR1 MNHEY, CDR2 SMNVEV (reference sequence). Trimming stripped 6 bases from V and 11 bases from J, with 25 bases between. The chain's CDR3 is CASSPPPHSVREAFF. For the CDR3, the DNA is TGTGCCAGCAGCCCACCTCCGCACAGTGTTCGTGAGGCTTTCTTT.

The count of this clone is one. The chain joins TRBV27 to TRBJ2-7; D is unclear. The V gene's germline CDR1 is MNHEY and CDR2 SMNVEV (reference sequence). Trimming removed 3 bases from V and 0 bases from J, with 9 bases in between. The CDR3 sequence is 14 residues long. The CDR3 reads CASSFMGRSYEQYF. CDR3 DNA sequence: TGTGCCAGCAGTTTCATGGGCCGCTCCTACGAGCAGTACTTC.

The rearrangement links TRBV9 to TRBJ2-1, with 9 bases aligning to TRBD2. Germline CDR1 and CDR2: SGDLS and YYNGEE. The J segment lost 6 bases and the V segment lost 0 bases, leaving 1 base of the junction unmatched. The CDR3 totals 14 residues. CDR3 coding DNA: TGTGCCAGCAGCGTAGGACTAGCGGCCAATGAGCAGTTCTTC. Translating it yields CASSVGLAANEQFF.

The chain couples TRBV5-1 to TRBJ2-1, with 8 positions matching TRBD1. Germline V CDR1 and CDR2: SGHRS, YFSETQ. The CDR3 totals 15 residues. After removal of 0 bases from V and 7 bases from J, the junction contained 6 bases not matched to a gene. The CDR3 protein is CASSLGVTGENEQFF. CDR3 DNA: TGCGCCAGCAGCTTGGGAGTGACAGGGGAAAATGAGCAGTTCTTC.

The V gene is TRBV28, the J gene TRBJ1-5; possible D gene TRBD1, 6 bases. The germline V gene encodes CDR1 MDHEN and CDR2 SYDVKM. Trimming removed 7 bases at V and 0 bases at J, with 13 bases between. This CDR3 is built from 15 residues. The CDR3 loop is CASTKDSYSNQPQHF. CDR3 nucleotide sequence: TGTGCCAGCACCAAGGACAGTTATAGCAATCAGCCCCAGCATTTT. Full variable domain (remainder filled in from reference TRBV28 and TRBJ1-5): DVKVTQSSRYLVKRTGEKVFLECVQDMDHENMFWYRQDPGLGLRLIYFSYDVKMKEKGDIPEGYSVSREKKERFSLILESASTNQTSMYLCASTKDSYSNQPQHFGDGTRLSIL.

This clone showed up just a few times. CDR3 in amino acids: CASSRDRVTDTQYF. CDR3 nucleotides: TGTGCCAGCAGCCGGGACAGGGTCACAGATACGCAGTATTTT. The chain carries TRBV5-5 and TRBJ2-3; 9 nucleotides agree with TRBD1. Germline V gives CDR1 SGHKS, CDR2 YYEKEE (reference sequence). V was pared by 4 bases and J by 2 bases, with 2 bases of the junction left unmatched. This CDR3 has 14 residues.

V gene TRBV19 combines with J gene TRBJ2-7; 7 bases map to TRBD2. With 5 bases clipped from V and 3 bases from J, the junction kept 10 bases outside the gene matches. Germline values: CDR1 LNHDA, CDR2 SQIVND (reference sequence). This CDR3 has 15 amino acids. CDR3 loop: CASSGAQRGNYEQYF. The CDR3 coding sequence is TGTGCCAGTAGTGGTGCCCAGCGGGGAAACTACGAGCAGTACTTC.

The genes are TRBV30 and TRBJ1-2, with D tentatively TRBD1 (5 bases). The CDR3 totals 13 residues. With 3 bases removed from V and 6 bases from J, the gap between germline ends came to 14 bases. The germline gives CDR1 GTSNPN, CDR2 SVGIG (reference sequence). The CDR3 is CAWSPGGGNGYTF. CDR3 coding DNA: TGTGCCTGGAGCCCGGGGGGGGGTAATGGCTACACCTTC.

The chain combines TRBV2 with TRBJ2-6, with a tentative D call TRBD1 (6 bases). CDR3 size: 16 residues. In germline, CDR1 is SNHLY, CDR2 FYNNEI. V gave up 2 bases and J gave up 3 bases, with 11 bases separating them. The CDR3 loop reads CASSERWGLGANVLTF. CDR3 coding DNA: TGTGCCAGCAGTGAAAGATGGGGGCTTGGGGCCAACGTCCTGACTTTC.

This clone was observed a handful of times. V and J are TRBV9 and TRBJ2-2, with TRBD1 matching over 10 bases. This CDR3 contains 19 residues. V shed 2 bases, J shed 7 bases, and the junction held 17 bases outside the gene matches. Per the germline V gene, CDR1 is SGDLS and CDR2 is YYNGEE. CDR3 amino acids: CASSVRTGTGVHSGGELFF. CDR3 DNA: TGTGCCAGCAGCGTCCGAACCGGGACAGGGGTTCATTCGGGCGGGGAGCTGTTTTTT.

This chain joins TRBV7-9 and TRBJ2-7; D is perhaps TRBD1 (5 bases). Germline V gene data show CDR1 as SEHNR and CDR2 as FQNEAQ (reference sequence). The CDR3 loop spans 15 amino acids. Trimming left V 0 bases short and J 2 bases short, with 11 bases between. CDR3 sequence: CASSLASGLAYEQYF. CDR3 nucleotides: TGTGCCAGCAGCTTAGCTTCAGGGCTAGCCTACGAGCAGTACTTC.

Regarding this clone: The identical CDR3 is also encoded by other nucleotide sequences in the sample. This rearrangement joins TRBV27 to TRBJ1-1, with D perhaps TRBD1 (6 bases). The germline V and J ends were trimmed by 5 bases and 4 bases, with 11 bases remaining between them. CDR1 MNHEY and CDR2 SMNVEV come from the germline V gene (reference sequence). This CDR3 spans 13 amino acids. CDR3 residues: CASSLRGGTEAFF. In nucleotides, the CDR3 is TGTGCCAGCAGTCTAAGGGGGGGCACTGAAGCTTTCTTT.

The V and J genes are TRBV11-2 and TRBJ2-3; possibly TRBD2 for D (6 bases). Germline CDR1 is SGHAT and CDR2 is FQNNGV. Trimming left V 4 bases short and J 6 bases short, with 20 bases between. The length of the CDR3 is 16 residues. The CDR3 DNA reads TGTGCCAGCAGCTCCAGGAGCGGCGGGGTGAGGGATACGCAGTATTTT. Translated: CASSSRSGGVRDTQYF.

V usage is TRBV2 and J usage is TRBJ2-3; 10 bases are a match to TRBD2. V was clipped by 6 bases and J by 1 base; unmatched bases: 7. Per germline, CDR1 SNHLY and CDR2 FYNNEI. The CDR3 has 16 amino acids. This chain's CDR3 is CASRYERGGGTDTQYF. CDR3 nucleotides: TGTGCCAGCAGATACGAGCGGGGGGGCGGCACAGATACGCAGTATTTT.

The chain employs TRBV28 and TRBJ2-7; 9 bases align to TRBD1. The CDR3 has 15 amino acids. Germline V gene sequence: CDR1 MDHEN, CDR2 SYDVKM. With V trimmed by 5 bases and J by 3 bases, 8 bases remained unmatched. Here the CDR3 DNA reads TGTGCCAGCAGTCCCTTGACAGGGGGGGACTACGAGCAGTACTTC. It yields the protein CASSPLTGGDYEQYF.

V is TRBV19 and J is TRBJ2-7; the match to TRBD1 covers 8 bases. The CDR3 loop spans 16 amino acids. J gave up 3 bases and V 4 bases, and 11 bases lay outside the gene matches. From germline, CDR1 is LNHDA and CDR2 SQIVND (reference sequence). CDR3 sequence: CASSSRIGQGRYEQYF. As DNA, the CDR3 is TGTGCCAGTAGTAGTAGGATAGGACAGGGACGCTACGAGCAGTACTTC.

This clone has only one observation. This rearrangement joins TRBV7-3 to TRBJ2-1; TRBD2 matches 8 bases. Germline assignment: CDR1 SGHTA and CDR2 FQGTGA. CDR3 length: 15 residues. V lost 2 bases and J lost 6; bases outside the gene matches: 6. Written as DNA, the CDR3 is TGTGCCAGCAGCTTATCGGGGGGGGCGGGCAATGAGCAGTTCTTC. Translated: CASSLSGGAGNEQFF.

The V call is TRBV2, the J call TRBJ1-1; no clear D gene. This CDR3 comprises 15 residues. Trimming removed 3 bases from V and 7 bases from J, with 18 bases in between. Germline CDR1 reads SNHLY; CDR2 reads FYNNEI. For the CDR3, the DNA is TGTGCCAGCAGTGAGAGTATCGGGGTTAGCGGTGAAGCTTTCTTT. Translation gives CASSESIGVSGEAFF.

The chain carries TRBV12-5 and TRBJ2-3; 7 nucleotides match TRBD1. Germline CDR1 reads LGHNT; CDR2 reads FRNRAP. The CDR3 spans 14 residues. V shed 1 base, J shed 5 bases, and the junction held 3 bases outside the gene matches. The CDR3 sequence: CASGLGQGKDTQYF. CDR3 DNA sequence: TGTGCTAGTGGTTTGGGACAGGGAAAAGATACGCAGTATTTT.